This T cell receptor beta chain appears in the sequencing data of a study of CD8 T cells in Susac syndrome. RNA in amounts of roughly 0.5 to 1 ug was reverse transcribed with random hexamers. TCRdb called the immunoSEQ multiplex PCR reads again in MiXCR, with one record for every CDR3 protein. The sample lists 250,000 to 300,000 distinct CDR3 sequences, around 84% seen once, with approximately 0.11% in the top ten. V was cut by 2 bases and J by 11 bases, with 15 bases left in between. Germline V lookup: CDR1 MGHRA, CDR2 YSYEKL. CDR3 size: 13 residues. This clonotype was seen only once. This sequence was found in a human donor with multiple sclerosis. The V and J genes are TRBV4-1 and TRBJ1-1; weak D call: TRBD1 (5 bases). Sequenced sample: CD8+ T cells from PBMCs. CDR3 sequence reads: CASSQPGGPVAFF. The CDR3 coding sequence is TGCGCCAGCAGCCAACCTGGGGGTCCTGTCGCTTTCTTT.